This TCR beta chain was found in a study of blood T cell repertoires in COVID-19 (dated by TCRdb to 2018 to 2021). In terms of the full investigation: Collaborator samples came from the United States, Italy and Spain and covered acute and convalescent phases of COVID-19. The prospective study material was composed of cDNA or gDNA derived from T cells, B-cell-depleted T cells, or PBMCs. Subjects who had been exposed to COVID-19, were actively infected with it, or had recovered from it provided the deeply sampled blood TCRbeta repertoires that made up the dataset. A freely available public database, intended as a resource for researchers studying the immune response to SARS-CoV-2, is where the repertoires were released. The samples were drawn from two sources: the first 160 participants of the ongoing ImmuneRACE study, and 950 to 1,500 subjects contributed by 6 global collaborators. The sample metadata nearly always contained a de-identified subject ID, COVID-19 status, age in years and sex. HLA class I and class II types, where available, came from metadata supplied by the sample provider rather than from assay-based typing. General study outcomes and caveats: Clinical and demographic metadata were provided uncurated, with the amount varying by source and participant.

The CDR3, cysteine through phenylalanine, is 15 amino acids long. CDR3 DNA is the only sequence kept; it has 45 bases, read in frame from the first base. V loses 1 base at its end and J loses 4 bases; junction bases beyond the gene matches: 4. Sequences SEHNR (CDR1) and FQNEAQ (CDR2) are obtained from the germline V gene (reference sequence). TCRbeta CDR3 regions were amplified from genomic DNA using the immunoSEQ Assay, a bias-controlled multiplex PCR. As for the authors' bioinformatics: Within the assay, amplification of reference gene primers was used to estimate how many nucleated cells each sample contained. To quantify the absolute abundance of each unique TCRbeta CDR3 rearrangement, sequence reads were collapsed and filtered. For each sample, productive Simpson clonality was calculated by taking the square root of Simpson's diversity index across productive rearrangements. The table was pulled from immuneACCESS by TCRdb, which kept in-frame rearrangements only. Such tables lose some clones; where checked, under half of the loss comes from unresolved V genes, and the rest has no known cause. V and J calls and clone size are those listed in that table; D and trimming were worked out from the DNA. For this sample there are roughly 250,000 clones; 80% to 90% appear just once. The ten largest account for roughly 4% of the sample.

Comment on this clone: Its antigen is currently not known. The sample holds no much larger clone one base away, and base qualities are not on file.

Participants in the prospective study were enrolled through a virtual design, were aged roughly 18 to 100 years, and lived in 24 United States geographic areas. In the prospective study, participants were assigned to cohorts based on the clinical history participants reported in a screening survey and a study questionnaire. ImmuneRACE Cohort 3 recovered participants were defined by two consecutive negative NP/OP PCR tests, healthcare professional clearance, or symptom resolution. In the prospective study, mobile phlebotomists collected whole blood, serum and a nasopharyngeal or oropharyngeal swab from each participant. Over an approximately 2-month period, participants in the prospective study had the option of providing additional blood draws and questionnaires. Before DNA extraction, prospective study blood samples were shipped either frozen or at room temperature.

The source of this sequence is a woman aged 30 to 39 who had recovered from COVID-19. Specimen: PBMCs or T cells enriched from blood (not recorded which). This chain joins TRBV7-9 to TRBJ1-2; 9 central bases correspond to TRBD1. The sequenced DNA: TGTGCCAGCAGCTTAGACAGGGGGCTGTCCTATGGCTACACCTTC. Translated, it reads CASSLDRGLSYGYTF. With the rest looked up from the reference TRBV7-9 and TRBJ1-2 genes rather than sequenced, the full variable domain is DTGVSQNPRHKITKRGQNVTFRCDPISEHNRLYWYRQTLGQGPEFLTYFQNEAQLEKSRLLSDRFSAERPKGSFSTLEIQRTEQGDSAMYLCASSLDRGLSYGYTFGSGTRLTVV.